The TCR beta chain described here comes from a study of CD8 T cells in Susac syndrome. The V end was cut by 5 bases, the J end by 1 base, with 8 bases between. CDR3 length: 14 amino acids. The germline V gene has CDR1 SGHVS and CDR2 FQNEAQ. 0.5 to 1 ug RNA was reverse transcribed with random hexamers. MiXCR was run by TCRdb on the immunoSEQ multiplex PCR reads, yielding one entry per CDR3 protein. The sample has about 150,000 distinct CDR3 sequences; 90% to 95% are singletons. The source material was CD4+ T cells from PBMCs. This clonotype originated in a human donor with Susac syndrome. The chain recombines TRBV7-8 with TRBJ2-2; D is ambiguous. The chain's CDR3 is CASSPPWNTGELFF. For the CDR3, the DNA is TGTGCCAGCAGCCCGCCCTGGAACACCGGGGAGCTGTTTTTT. The full variable domain, with the rest looked up from reference TRBV7-8 and TRBJ2-2, is GAGVSQSPRYKVAKRGQDVALRCDPISGHVSLFWYQQALGQGPEFLTYFQNEAQLDKSGLPSDRFFAERPEGSVSTLKIQRTQQEDSAVYLCASSPPWNTGELFFGEGSRLTVL.